This TCR beta chain was found in a study of regulatory T cells in long-lasting Graves disease. The wider study: Positivity for TSH receptor antibodies plus over 5 years of antithyroid drugs meant persistent Graves' disease.

The CDR3 is 13 amino acids. The germline gives CDR1 SGHTA, CDR2 FQGTGA. V lost 0 bases and J 0 bases, leaving 2 bases between the germline ends. Noted time point: persistent/refractory GD, antithyroid drugs over 5 years with positive TRAb. There was RNA extracted from PBMCs, and the TCR library was made from it. Study-wide results and caveats: The number of shared public clonotypes was higher in persistent patients (2,741) than new patients (966). Patients with persistent disease showed a bias toward TRBV28, TRBJ1-2 and TRBJ2-5.

Construction of TCR beta libraries relied on iRepertoire HTBI primers and on Arm-PCR targeting CDR3 regions. Using its own MiXCR run on the multiplex PCR reads, TCRdb lists one record per CDR3 protein. Of roughly 500,000 distinct CDR3 sequences listed, about 20% are singletons. As to this clonotype: What it binds is unknown.

This chain connects TRBV7-3 to TRBJ2-5; D uncertain. The sequence was collected from a female donor with Graves disease. The specimen comprised peripheral blood mononuclear cells (PBMCs), sampled when the disease was refractory, from a patient treated with antithyroid drugs. The CDR3 loop is CASSLTNQETQYF. The CDR3 DNA follows: TGTGCCAGCAGCTTAACTAACCAAGAGACCCAGTACTTC. Combining the CDR3 with reference TRBV7-3 and TRBJ2-5 gives the whole variable domain GAGVSQTPSNKVTEKGKYVELRCDPISGHTALYWYRQSLGQGPEFLIYFQGTGAADDSGLPNDRFFAVRPEGSVSTLKIQRTERGDSAVYLCASSLTNQETQYFGPGTRLLVL.